This T cell receptor (beta chain) was obtained from a study of low-dose radiotherapy and immunotherapy resistance in tumors. This clonotype counts as large. With V trimmed by 4 bases and J by 12 bases, 17 bases remained unmatched. CDR3 length equals 17 residues. Germline CDR1 and CDR2: SGHNT and YENEEA. Both TCRalpha and TCRbeta chains were reverse transcribed with V-gene-specific primers. Amplification, which lasted 20 PCR cycles, used a constant-region primer and V-primer adapter to amplify TCRs. TCRdb independently ran MiXCR on the reads; one entry per CDR3 protein. The table shows 11,000 to 15,000 distinct CDR3 sequences, with 49% occurring only once.

The J gene is TRBJ2-1, the V gene TRBV11-3; 11 nucleotides match TRBD2. The TCR comes from a human donor with advanced metastatic prostate, ovarian, gallbladder or colorectal cancer (not recorded which). This table probably holds off-target reads from a library built for another chain. CDR3 sequence: CASSYRDGSGLAERQFF. For the CDR3, the DNA is TGTGCCAGCAGCTACAGAGACGGCTCGGGACTAGCGGAGCGGCAGTTCTTC.